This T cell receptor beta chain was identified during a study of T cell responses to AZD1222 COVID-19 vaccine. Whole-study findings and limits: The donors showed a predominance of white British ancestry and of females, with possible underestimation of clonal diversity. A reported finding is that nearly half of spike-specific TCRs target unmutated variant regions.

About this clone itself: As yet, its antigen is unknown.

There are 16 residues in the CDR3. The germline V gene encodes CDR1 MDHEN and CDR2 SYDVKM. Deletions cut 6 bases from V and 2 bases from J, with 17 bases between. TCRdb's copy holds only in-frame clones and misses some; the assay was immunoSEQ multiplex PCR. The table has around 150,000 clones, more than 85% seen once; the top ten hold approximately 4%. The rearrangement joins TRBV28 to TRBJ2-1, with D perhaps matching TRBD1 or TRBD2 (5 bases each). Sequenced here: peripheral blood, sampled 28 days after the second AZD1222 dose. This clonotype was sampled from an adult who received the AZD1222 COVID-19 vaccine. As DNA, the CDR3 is TGTGCCAGCAGATGGGGACGGACTTTGACCTACAATGAGCAGTTCTTC. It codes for CASRWGRTLTYNEQFF.